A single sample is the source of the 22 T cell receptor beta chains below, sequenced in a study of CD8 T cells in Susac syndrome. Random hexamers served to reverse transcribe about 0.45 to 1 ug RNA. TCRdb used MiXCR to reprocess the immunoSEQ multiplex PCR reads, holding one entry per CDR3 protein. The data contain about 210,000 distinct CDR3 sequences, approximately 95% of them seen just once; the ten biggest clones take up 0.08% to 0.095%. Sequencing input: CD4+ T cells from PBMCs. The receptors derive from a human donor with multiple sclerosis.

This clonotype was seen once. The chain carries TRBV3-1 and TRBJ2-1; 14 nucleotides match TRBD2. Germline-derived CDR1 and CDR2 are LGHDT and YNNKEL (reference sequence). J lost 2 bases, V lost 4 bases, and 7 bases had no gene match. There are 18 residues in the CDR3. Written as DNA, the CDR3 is TGTGCCAGCAGCCCGGCGACGACTAGCGGGGGGGCCTACAATGAGCAGTTCTTC. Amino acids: CASSPATTSGGAYNEQFF.

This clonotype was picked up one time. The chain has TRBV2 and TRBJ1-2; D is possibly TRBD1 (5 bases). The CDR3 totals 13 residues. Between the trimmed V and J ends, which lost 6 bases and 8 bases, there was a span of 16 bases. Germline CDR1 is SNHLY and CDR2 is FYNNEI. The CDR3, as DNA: TGTGCCAGCAGACAGATCGGGACGGGCGGCTACACCTTC. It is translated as CASRQIGTGGYTF.

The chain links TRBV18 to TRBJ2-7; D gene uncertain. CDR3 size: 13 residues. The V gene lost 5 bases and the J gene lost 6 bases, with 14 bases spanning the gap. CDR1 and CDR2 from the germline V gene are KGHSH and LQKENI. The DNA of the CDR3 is TGTGCCAGCTCATATGCGTCAGGCCGCGAGCAGTACTTC. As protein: CASSYASGREQYF.

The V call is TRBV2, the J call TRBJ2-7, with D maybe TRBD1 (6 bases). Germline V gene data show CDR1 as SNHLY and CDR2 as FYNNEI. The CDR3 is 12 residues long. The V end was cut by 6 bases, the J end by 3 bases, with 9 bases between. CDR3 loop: CASRVQGYEQYF. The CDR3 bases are TGTGCCAGCAGGGTACAGGGCTACGAGCAGTACTTC.

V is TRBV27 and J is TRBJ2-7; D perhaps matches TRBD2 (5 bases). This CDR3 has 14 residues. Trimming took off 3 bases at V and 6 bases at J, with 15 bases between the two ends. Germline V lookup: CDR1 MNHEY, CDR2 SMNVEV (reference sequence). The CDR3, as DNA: TGTGCCAGCAGTTTCGTCACTAGTCCCTCCGAGCAGTACTTC. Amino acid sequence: CASSFVTSPSEQYF.

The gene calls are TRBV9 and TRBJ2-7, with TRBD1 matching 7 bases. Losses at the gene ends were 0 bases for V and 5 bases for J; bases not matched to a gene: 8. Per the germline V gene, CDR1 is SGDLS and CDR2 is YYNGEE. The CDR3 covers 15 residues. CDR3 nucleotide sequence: TGTGCCAGCAGCGTAGCGACAGGGATTGGAAACGAGCAGTACTTC. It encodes CASSVATGIGNEQYF.

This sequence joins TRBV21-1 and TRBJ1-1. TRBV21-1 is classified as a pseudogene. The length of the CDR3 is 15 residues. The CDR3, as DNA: TGTGCCAGCACCCACCGGGACTACGTAGGCACTGAAGCTTTCTTT. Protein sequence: CASTHRDYVGTEAFF.

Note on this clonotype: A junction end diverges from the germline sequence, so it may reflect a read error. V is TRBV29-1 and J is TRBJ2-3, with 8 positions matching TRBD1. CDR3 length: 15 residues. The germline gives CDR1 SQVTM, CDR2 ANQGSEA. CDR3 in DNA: TGCAGCGTTGAAGATGAGGCAGGGGGCACGGATACGCAGTATTTT. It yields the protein CSVEDEAGGTDTQYF.

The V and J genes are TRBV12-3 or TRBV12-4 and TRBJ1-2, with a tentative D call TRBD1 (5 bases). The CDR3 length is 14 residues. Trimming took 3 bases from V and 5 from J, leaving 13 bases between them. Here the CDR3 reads CASSLVPGQYGYTF. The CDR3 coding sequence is TGTGCCAGCAGTTTGGTTCCAGGGCAGTATGGCTACACCTTC.

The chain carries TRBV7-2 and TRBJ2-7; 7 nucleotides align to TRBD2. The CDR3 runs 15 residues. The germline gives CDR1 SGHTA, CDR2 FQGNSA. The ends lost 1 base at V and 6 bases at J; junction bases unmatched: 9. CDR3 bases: TGTGCCAGCAGCTTAGAGCGGGGATACTGGGCCGAGCAGTACTTC. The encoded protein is CASSLERGYWAEQYF.

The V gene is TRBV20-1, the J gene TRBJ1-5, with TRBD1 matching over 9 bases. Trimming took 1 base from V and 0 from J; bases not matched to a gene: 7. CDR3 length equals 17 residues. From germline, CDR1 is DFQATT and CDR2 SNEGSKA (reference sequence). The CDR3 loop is CSARGGQGSLSNQPQHF. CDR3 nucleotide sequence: TGCAGTGCTAGAGGGGGACAGGGTTCCCTTAGCAATCAGCCCCAGCATTTT.

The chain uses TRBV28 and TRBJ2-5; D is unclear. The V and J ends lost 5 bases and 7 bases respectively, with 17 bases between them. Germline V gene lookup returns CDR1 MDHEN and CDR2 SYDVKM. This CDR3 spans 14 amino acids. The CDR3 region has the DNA TGTGCCAGCAGTCCGCCGGACGGTTATGGGACCCAGTACTTC. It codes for CASSPPDGYGTQYF.

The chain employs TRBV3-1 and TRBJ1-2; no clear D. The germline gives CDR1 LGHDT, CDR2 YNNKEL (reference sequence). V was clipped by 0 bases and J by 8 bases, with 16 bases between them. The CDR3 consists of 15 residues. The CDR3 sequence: CASSQDSQSSGGYTF. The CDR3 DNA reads TGTGCCAGCAGCCAAGACTCGCAATCTTCGGGGGGCTACACCTTC.

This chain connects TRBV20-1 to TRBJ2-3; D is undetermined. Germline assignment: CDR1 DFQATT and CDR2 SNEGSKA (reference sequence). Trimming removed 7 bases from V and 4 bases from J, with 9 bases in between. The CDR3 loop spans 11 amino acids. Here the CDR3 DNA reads TGCAGTGGGATAGTTTCAGATACGCAGTATTTT. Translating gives CSGIVSDTQYF.

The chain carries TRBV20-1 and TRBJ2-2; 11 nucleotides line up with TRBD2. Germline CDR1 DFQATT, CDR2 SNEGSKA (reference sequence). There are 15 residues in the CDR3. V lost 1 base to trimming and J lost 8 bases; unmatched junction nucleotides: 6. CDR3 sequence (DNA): TGCAGTGCTAGAGCGATTAGCGGGAGGGCGGGGGAGCTGTTTTTT. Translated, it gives CSARAISGRAGELFF.

DNA of the CDR3: TGCGCCAGCAGCTTGGAGGGGCGCACAGATACGCAGTATTTT. It translates to CASSLEGRTDTQYF. The chain links TRBV5-1 to TRBJ2-3, with D possibly matching TRBD1 (5 bases). Trimming removed 0 bases from V and 1 base from J, with 6 bases in between. CDR3 length: 14 amino acids. Germline-derived CDR1 and CDR2 are SGHRS and YFSETQ.

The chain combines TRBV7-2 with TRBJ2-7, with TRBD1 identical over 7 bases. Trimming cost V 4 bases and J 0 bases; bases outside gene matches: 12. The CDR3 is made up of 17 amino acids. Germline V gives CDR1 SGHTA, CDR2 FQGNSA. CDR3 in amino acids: CASSSTRSWTGSYEQYF. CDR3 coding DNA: TGTGCCAGCAGCTCCACCCGATCCTGGACAGGCTCCTACGAGCAGTACTTC.

The chain's CDR3 is CSARDILNYEQYF. As DNA, the CDR3 is TGCAGTGCTAGAGATATACTAAACTACGAGCAGTACTTC. The chain has TRBV20-1 and TRBJ2-7, with D hard to call. CDR3 length: 13 amino acids. From germline, CDR1 is DFQATT and CDR2 SNEGSKA (reference sequence). V was shortened by 0 bases and J by 3 bases, with 9 bases between the two germline ends.

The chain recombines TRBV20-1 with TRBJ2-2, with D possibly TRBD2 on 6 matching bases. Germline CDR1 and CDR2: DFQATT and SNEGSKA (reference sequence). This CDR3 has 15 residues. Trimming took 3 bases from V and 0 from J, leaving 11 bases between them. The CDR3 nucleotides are TGCAGTGCTAGGAATGGAGGGCCGAACACCGGGGAGCTGTTTTTT. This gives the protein CSARNGGPNTGELFF.

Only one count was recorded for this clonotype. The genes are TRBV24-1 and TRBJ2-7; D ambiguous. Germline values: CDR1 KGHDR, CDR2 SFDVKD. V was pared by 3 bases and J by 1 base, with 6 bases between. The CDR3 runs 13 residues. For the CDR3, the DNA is TGTGCCACCAGTGATCGGCGGTCCTACGAGCAGTACTTC. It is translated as CATSDRRSYEQYF.

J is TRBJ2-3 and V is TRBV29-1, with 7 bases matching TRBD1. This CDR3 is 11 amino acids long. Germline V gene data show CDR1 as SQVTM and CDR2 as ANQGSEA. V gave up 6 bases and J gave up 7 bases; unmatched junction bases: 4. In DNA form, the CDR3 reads TGCAGCGTCACACAGGGGCATACGCAGTATTTT. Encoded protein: CSVTQGHTQYF.

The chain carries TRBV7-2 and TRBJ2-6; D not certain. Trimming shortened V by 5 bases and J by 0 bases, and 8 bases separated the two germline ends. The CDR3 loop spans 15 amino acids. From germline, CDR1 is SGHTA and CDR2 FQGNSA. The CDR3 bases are TGTGCCAGCAGCCTTGGCCACTCTGGGGCCAACGTCCTGACTTTC. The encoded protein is CASSLGHSGANVLTF.